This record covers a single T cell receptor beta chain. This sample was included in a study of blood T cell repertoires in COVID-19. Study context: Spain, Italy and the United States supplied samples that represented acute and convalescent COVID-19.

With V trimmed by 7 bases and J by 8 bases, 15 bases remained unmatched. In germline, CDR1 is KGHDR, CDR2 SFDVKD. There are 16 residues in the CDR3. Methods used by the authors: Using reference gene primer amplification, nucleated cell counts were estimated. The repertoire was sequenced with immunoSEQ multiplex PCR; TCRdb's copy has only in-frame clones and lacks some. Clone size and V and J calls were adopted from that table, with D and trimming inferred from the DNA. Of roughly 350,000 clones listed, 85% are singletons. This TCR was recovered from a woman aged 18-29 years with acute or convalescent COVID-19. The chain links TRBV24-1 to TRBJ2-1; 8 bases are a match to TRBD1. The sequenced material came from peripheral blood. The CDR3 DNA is TGTGCCACCAGGGGCAGGGGGCAAGGTGCCTGGGATGAGCAGTTCTTC. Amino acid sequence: CATRGRGQGAWDEQFF.